Listed here are 24 T cell receptor beta chains from one sample, sequenced in a study of cytomegalovirus exposure and HLA in healthy donors. Produced via immunoSEQ multiplex PCR; TCRdb's table is partial and in-frame only. The sample carries some 80,000 clones, 85% to 95% recorded once. What was sequenced was PBMCs. The source is a woman younger than 35 in good health and CMV-seronegative.

J is TRBJ2-1 and V is TRBV5-1; possibly TRBD2 for D (5 bases). Looked up from germline, CDR1 is SGHRS and CDR2 is YFSETQ. V was shortened by 1 base and J by 0 bases, with 8 bases between the two germline ends. CDR3 length: 15 amino acids. The CDR3 sequence: CASSLQRPSYNEQFF. The CDR3 nucleotides read TGCGCCAGCAGCTTGCAGCGGCCCTCCTACAATGAGCAGTTCTTC. Full variable domain (rest looked up from reference TRBV5-1 and TRBJ2-1): KAGVTQTPRYLIKTRGQQVTLSCSPISGHRSVSWYQQTPGQGLQFLFEYFSETQRNKGNFPGRFSGRQFSNSRSEMNVSTLELGDSALYLCASSLQRPSYNEQFFGPGTRLTVL.

This chain links TRBV9 with TRBJ2-5; a possible D gene is TRBD2 (6 bases). Trimming left V 0 bases short and J 5 bases short, with 14 bases between. Germline CDR1 is SGDLS and CDR2 is YYNGEE. This CDR3 is built from 15 residues. CDR3 loop: CASSVGGGRDETQYF. Here the CDR3 DNA reads TGTGCCAGCAGCGTAGGAGGCGGGCGGGACGAGACCCAGTACTTC.

The rearrangement joins TRBV27 to TRBJ1-1; D perhaps matches TRBD1 (6 bases). V dropped 5 bases and J dropped 1 base, with 11 bases sitting between them. There are 14 residues in the CDR3. Germline V gives CDR1 MNHEY, CDR2 SMNVEV (reference sequence). CDR3 nucleotides: TGTGCCAGCAGTCCCCAGGGGTCGAACACTGAAGCTTTCTTT. Its protein product is CASSPQGSNTEAFF.

This clone appeared once. The chain employs TRBV14 and TRBJ2-1; D is perhaps TRBD1 (5 bases). Trimming shortened V by 4 bases and J by 5 bases, and 6 bases separated the two germline ends. Germline V gene lookup returns CDR1 SGHDN and CDR2 FVKESK. This CDR3 spans 12 amino acids. The CDR3 sequence: CASSRQNNEQFF. CDR3 nucleotide sequence: TGTGCCAGCAGCCGACAGAACAATGAGCAGTTCTTC.

V gene TRBV6-5 combines with J gene TRBJ2-4, with D perhaps TRBD1 (6 bases). The CDR3 covers 15 residues. From germline, CDR1 is MNHEY and CDR2 SVGAGI. Trimming left V 0 bases short and J 3 bases short, with 9 bases between. The DNA for the CDR3 is TGTGCCAGCAGTTACTCCAGGGGAGTCAAAAACATTCAGTACTTC. It specifies CASSYSRGVKNIQYF.

The chain combines TRBV28 with TRBJ1-2; 7 bases align to TRBD1. The V segment lost 8 bases and the J segment 0 bases; nucleotides outside the gene matches: 9. The CDR3 has 15 amino acids. The germline CDR1 and CDR2 sequences are MDHEN and SYDVKM. The CDR3 DNA reads TGTGCCAGCTTGACGGGACAGCCTTCTAACTATGGCTACACCTTC. It is translated as CASLTGQPSNYGYTF.

The chain carries TRBV2 and TRBJ2-7; a possible D gene is TRBD2 (6 bases). The CDR3 has 16 residues. Germline V gene data show CDR1 as SNHLY and CDR2 as FYNNEI. Trimming left V 7 bases short and J 5 bases short, with 24 bases between. For the CDR3, the DNA is TGTGCCAGCAACGGTCGGAGGGACGGCGTAGAACACGAGCAGTACTTC. Its translation: CASNGRRDGVEHEQYF.

A note on this clone: One junction end does not reproduce the germline sequence, and a read error may be involved. V usage is TRBV7-7 and J usage is TRBJ2-2, with TRBD1 matching 7 bases. Germline CDR1 and CDR2: SSHAT and FNYEAQ (reference sequence). There are 14 residues in the CDR3. This chain's CDR3 is CASRSTGNAGELFF. DNA of the CDR3: TGTGCCAGCAGATCGACAGGGAACGCCGGGGAGCTGTTTTTT.

This clone was seen a handful of times. As DNA, the CDR3 is TGTGCCAGCAGCTTAGTAGGGACTAGCGGGAATAATGAGCAGTTCTTC. It specifies CASSLVGTSGNNEQFF. The chain links TRBV7-2 to TRBJ2-1; 13 nucleotides line up with TRBD2. Trimming took 1 base from V and 7 from J; bases not matched to a gene: 4. The CDR3 covers 16 residues. The germline V gene has CDR1 SGHTA and CDR2 FQGNSA.

The table lists this clone with a count of one. The rearrangement uses TRBV11-2 and TRBJ2-5, with 9 bases lining up with TRBD2. The DNA matches TRBJ2-7 better at its end, which makes the J call doubtful. Germline CDR1 reads SGHAT; CDR2 reads FQNNGV. The length of the CDR3 is 15 residues. The CDR3 region has the DNA TGTGCCAGCAGCCCCAACCTCGGACTAGCGTACGAGCAGTACTTC. Encoded protein: CASSPNLGLAYEQYF.

J is TRBJ2-5 and V is TRBV29-1; D is perhaps TRBD1 (5 bases). Germline assignment: CDR1 SQVTM and CDR2 ANQGSEA. The V and J ends lost 3 bases and 5 bases respectively, with 13 bases between them. The CDR3 has 13 amino acids. CDR3 residues: CSVEAGNRETQYF. DNA of the CDR3: TGCAGCGTTGAGGCAGGGAATCGGGAGACCCAGTACTTC.

Here the CDR3 DNA reads TGTGCCAGCCGGATCGGGACTAGCGGTTACGGGGAGCAGTTCTTC. It codes for CASRIGTSGYGEQFF. The rearrangement uses TRBV2 and TRBJ2-1; 11 bases match TRBD2. V lost 8 bases, J lost 10 bases, and 13 bases stayed unmatched. The germline V gene encodes CDR1 SNHLY and CDR2 FYNNEI. CDR3 size: 15 residues.

The rearrangement links TRBV9 to TRBJ1-6, with D maybe TRBD1 (6 bases). The CDR3 is 15 residues long. V dropped 0 bases and J dropped 10 bases, with 14 bases sitting between them. Germline V gene sequence: CDR1 SGDLS, CDR2 YYNGEE. The CDR3 is CASSVAGGEGSPLHF. In DNA, the CDR3 is TGTGCCAGCAGCGTAGCGGGGGGCGAGGGGTCACCCCTCCACTTT.

The chain's CDR3 is CASSEEGPNEKLFF. The CDR3 region has the DNA TGTGCCAGCAGTGAAGAGGGTCCTAATGAAAAACTGTTTTTT. The V gene is TRBV25-1, the J gene TRBJ1-4; D gene ambiguous. This CDR3 is built from 14 residues. Trimming shortened V by 2 bases and J by 3 bases, and 7 bases separated the two germline ends. Per germline, CDR1 MGHDK and CDR2 SYGVNS.

The chain carries TRBV5-6 and TRBJ2-1, with 12 bases matching TRBD1. This CDR3 region has 16 residues. Trimming cost V 0 bases and J 7 bases; bases outside gene matches: 5. Per germline, CDR1 SGHDT and CDR2 YYEEEE. CDR3 sequence: CASSLVGTGGWNEQFF. The CDR3 bases are TGTGCCAGCAGCTTGGTAGGGACAGGGGGCTGGAATGAGCAGTTCTTC.

This chain links TRBV10-2 with TRBJ2-2; 11 bases map to TRBD2. The CDR3 sequence is 18 residues long. The V and J ends lost 4 bases and 4 bases, in that order; junction bases with no gene match: 11. Per the germline V gene, CDR1 is WSHSY and CDR2 is SAAADI. The CDR3, as DNA: TGCGCCAGCAGTGGAAATAGCGGGGGGGCCGGTGGCACCGGGGAGCTGTTTTTT. The encoded protein is CASSGNSGGAGGTGELFF.

The chain recombines TRBV7-2 with TRBJ2-2; TRBD2 aligns across 12 bases. The V and J ends lost 7 bases and 1 base, in that order; junction bases with no gene match: 10. The CDR3 spans 18 residues. CDR1 SGHTA and CDR2 FQGNSA come from the germline V gene. The DNA for the CDR3 is TGTGCCAGCACCCGGTCGACTAGCGGGGGCCGGAACACCGGGGAGCTGTTTTTT. Its translation is CASTRSTSGGRNTGELFF.

The chain links TRBV7-2 to TRBJ2-3; the match to TRBD2 covers 11 bases. The length of the CDR3 is 15 residues. J lost 7 bases, V lost 6 bases, and 9 bases had no gene match. Germline values: CDR1 SGHTA, CDR2 FQGNSA. CDR3 protein: CASRTVAGGPNTQYF. The DNA for the CDR3 is TGTGCCAGCAGGACCGTAGCGGGAGGGCCTAATACGCAGTATTTT.

The rearrangement links TRBV7-8 to TRBJ2-5; possibly TRBD2 for D (6 bases). The CDR3 totals 13 residues. V was trimmed by 4 bases and J by 2 bases, leaving 8 bases between them. Germline V gene data show CDR1 as SGHVS and CDR2 as FQNEAQ. In DNA, the CDR3 is TGTGCCAGCAGCTCACTAGCTCAAGAGACCCAGTACTTC. It is translated as CASSSLAQETQYF.

The gene calls are TRBV7-2 and TRBJ1-6; TRBD1 matches 10 bases. CDR3 length: 14 residues. Germline lookup yields CDR1 SGHTA and CDR2 FQGNSA. Trimming cost V 6 bases and J 9 bases; bases outside gene matches: 5. CDR3 residues: CASRLTGGSSPLHF. Written as DNA, the CDR3 is TGTGCCAGCAGGCTGACAGGGGGCAGTTCACCCCTCCACTTT. The variable domain in full, completed from reference TRBV7-2 and TRBJ1-6, reads GAGVSQSPSNKVTEKGKDVELRCDPISGHTALYWYRQSLGQGLEFLIYFQGNSAPDKSGLPSDRFSAERTGGSVSTLTIQRTQQEDSAVYLCASRLTGGSSPLHFGNGTRLTVT.

The V call is TRBV6-5, the J call TRBJ2-7, with D possibly TRBD2 on 6 matching bases. Germline V lookup: CDR1 MNHEY, CDR2 SVGAGI. Between the trimmed V and J ends, which lost 8 bases and 2 bases, there was a span of 22 bases. The CDR3 is 16 amino acids. CDR3 sequence reads: CASRSPGSGGAYEQYF. CDR3 DNA sequence: TGTGCCAGCCGTTCGCCCGGGAGCGGCGGCGCCTACGAGCAGTACTTC.

This rearrangement joins TRBV5-4 to TRBJ2-5, with D possibly matching TRBD2 (5 bases). This CDR3 region has 14 residues. The V end was cut by 3 bases, the J end by 9 bases, with 18 bases between. Looked up from germline, CDR1 is SGHNT and CDR2 is YYREEE (reference sequence). The CDR3 DNA follows: TGTGCCAGCAGCTATGGGCCTAGCTTGGGCCCCCAGTACTTC. Residues: CASSYGPSLGPQYF. Together with reference TRBV5-4 and TRBJ2-5, the CDR3 gives the full variable domain: ETGVTQSPTHLIKTRGQQVTLRCSSQSGHNTVSWYQQALGQGPQFIFQYYREEENGRGNFPPRFSGLQFPNYSSELNVNALELDDSALYLCASSYGPSLGPQYFGPGTRLLVL.

This chain uses TRBV15 with TRBJ2-5; 9 bases line up with TRBD1. The CDR3 is made up of 17 amino acids. CDR1 and CDR2 (germline): LNHNV, YYDKDF (reference sequence). V gave up 2 bases and J gave up 4 bases; unmatched junction bases: 11. The CDR3 nucleotides are TGTGCCACCAGCAGACCTAGGACAGGGGTCCTTGGAGAGACCCAGTACTTC. Amino acids: CATSRPRTGVLGETQYF.

A single count supports this clone. The chain uses TRBV28 and TRBJ2-1; 9 nucleotides align to TRBD1. The CDR3 covers 15 residues. The trim removed 5 bases at V and 6 bases at J, leaving 8 bases unmatched. Germline CDR1 and CDR2: MDHEN and SYDVKM. The CDR3 loop reads CASSTTGTGTNEQFF. The CDR3 DNA sequence: TGTGCCAGCAGTACGACCGGGACAGGGACCAATGAGCAGTTCTTC.